This TCR beta chain was documented in a study of beta chain features in type 1 diabetes. Background on the study: Patients did not differ from healthy donors in age, gender or cell yield.

Via the markers CD45RO/CCR7/CD25/CD127/CD95/CD27, stem cell-like memory, regulatory, central memory and naive CD4+ cells were sorted. Every bit of the isolated RNA underwent reverse transcription, so sequencing read expressed TCRB transcripts. Profiled with immunoSEQ multiplex PCR; TCRdb holds only in-frame clones, not every one. This sample has 400,000 to 500,000 clones; 11% to 15% occur once, and the top ten carry approximately 0.038%. Broader study findings: Patients and controls would share equally any PCR tilt toward shorter templates.

As concerns this clone: Its antigen is unknown.

Input material: naive CD4+ T cells from blood. This receptor was taken from a man under 40 in good health.

CDR3 sequence (DNA): TGTGCCAGTAGTATGGTTTCTAGGAATGAGCAGTTCTTC. Its translation: CASSMVSRNEQFF. The genes are TRBV19 and TRBJ2-1; D is uncertain. CDR3 length: 13 residues. V was pared by 3 bases and J by 7 bases, with 10 bases between. In germline, CDR1 is LNHDA, CDR2 SQIVND (reference sequence).